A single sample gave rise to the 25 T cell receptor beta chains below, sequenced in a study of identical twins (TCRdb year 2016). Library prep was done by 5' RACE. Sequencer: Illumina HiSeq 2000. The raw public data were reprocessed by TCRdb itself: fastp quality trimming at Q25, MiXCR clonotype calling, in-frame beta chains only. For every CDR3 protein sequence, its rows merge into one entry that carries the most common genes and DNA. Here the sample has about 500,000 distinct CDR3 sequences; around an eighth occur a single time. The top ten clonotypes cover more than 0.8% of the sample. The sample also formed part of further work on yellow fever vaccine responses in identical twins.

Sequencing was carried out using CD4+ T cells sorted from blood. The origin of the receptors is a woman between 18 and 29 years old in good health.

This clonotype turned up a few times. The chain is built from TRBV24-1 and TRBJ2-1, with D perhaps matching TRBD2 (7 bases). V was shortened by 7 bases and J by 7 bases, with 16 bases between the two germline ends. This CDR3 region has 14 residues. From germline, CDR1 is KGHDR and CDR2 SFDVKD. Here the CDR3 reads CATSMGGGWNEQFF. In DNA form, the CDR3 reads TGTGCCACCAGCATGGGGGGGGGCTGGAATGAGCAGTTCTTC.

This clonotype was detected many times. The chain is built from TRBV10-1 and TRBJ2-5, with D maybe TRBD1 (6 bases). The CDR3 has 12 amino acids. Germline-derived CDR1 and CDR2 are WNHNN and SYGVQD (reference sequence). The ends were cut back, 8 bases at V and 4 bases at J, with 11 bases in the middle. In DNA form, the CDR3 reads TGCGCCAGCTCGGACAGACCAGAGACCCAGTACTTC. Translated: CASSDRPETQYF.

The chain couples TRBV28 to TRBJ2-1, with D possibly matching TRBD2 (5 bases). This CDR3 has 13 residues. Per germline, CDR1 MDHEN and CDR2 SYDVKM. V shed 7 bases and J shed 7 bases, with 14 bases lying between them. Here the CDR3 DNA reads TGTGCCAGCATTCCGGAGGATATGAATGAGCAGTTCTTC. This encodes CASIPEDMNEQFF.

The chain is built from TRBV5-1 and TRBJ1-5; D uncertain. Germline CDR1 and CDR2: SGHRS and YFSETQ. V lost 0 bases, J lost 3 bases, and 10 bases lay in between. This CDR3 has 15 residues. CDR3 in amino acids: CASSLAPAPNQPQHF. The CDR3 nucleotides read TGCGCCAGCAGCTTGGCCCCAGCGCCCAATCAGCCCCAGCATTTT.

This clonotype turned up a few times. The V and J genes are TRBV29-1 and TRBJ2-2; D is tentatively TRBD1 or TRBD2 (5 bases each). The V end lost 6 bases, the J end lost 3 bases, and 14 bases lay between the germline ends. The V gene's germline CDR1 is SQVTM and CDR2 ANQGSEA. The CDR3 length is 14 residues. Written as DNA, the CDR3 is TGCAGCGTCGCCAAGACAGCGGACACCGGGGAGCTGTTTTTT. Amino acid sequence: CSVAKTADTGELFF.

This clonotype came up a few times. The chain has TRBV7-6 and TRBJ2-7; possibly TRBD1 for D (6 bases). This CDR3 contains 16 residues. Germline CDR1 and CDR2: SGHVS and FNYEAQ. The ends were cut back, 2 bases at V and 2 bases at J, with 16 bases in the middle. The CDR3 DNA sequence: TGTGCCAGCAGCTTAATTTCAACAGGGTCAACCTACGAGCAGTACTTC. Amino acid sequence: CASSLISTGSTYEQYF.

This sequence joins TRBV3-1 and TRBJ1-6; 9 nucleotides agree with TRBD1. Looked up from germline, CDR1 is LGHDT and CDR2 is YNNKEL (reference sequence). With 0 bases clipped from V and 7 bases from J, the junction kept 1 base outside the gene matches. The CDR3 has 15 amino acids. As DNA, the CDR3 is TGTGCCAGCAGCCAAGAGACAGGGGGGAATTCACCCCTCCACTTT. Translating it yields CASSQETGGNSPLHF.

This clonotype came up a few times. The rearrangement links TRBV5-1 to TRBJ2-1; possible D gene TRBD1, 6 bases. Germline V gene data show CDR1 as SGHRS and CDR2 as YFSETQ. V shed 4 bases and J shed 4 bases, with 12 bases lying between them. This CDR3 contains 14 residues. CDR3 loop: CASSTDRSYNEQFF. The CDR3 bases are TGCGCCAGCAGCACAGACAGGAGTTACAATGAGCAGTTCTTC. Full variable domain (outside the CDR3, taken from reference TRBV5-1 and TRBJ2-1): KAGVTQTPRYLIKTRGQQVTLSCSPISGHRSVSWYQQTPGQGLQFLFEYFSETQRNKGNFPGRFSGRQFSNSRSEMNVSTLELGDSALYLCASSTDRSYNEQFFGPGTRLTVL.

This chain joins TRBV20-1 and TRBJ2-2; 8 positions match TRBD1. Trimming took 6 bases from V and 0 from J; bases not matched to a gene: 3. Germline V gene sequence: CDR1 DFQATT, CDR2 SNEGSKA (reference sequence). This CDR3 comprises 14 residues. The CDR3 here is CSAQQGANTGELFF. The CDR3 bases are TGCAGTGCCCAACAGGGGGCGAACACCGGGGAGCTGTTTTTT.

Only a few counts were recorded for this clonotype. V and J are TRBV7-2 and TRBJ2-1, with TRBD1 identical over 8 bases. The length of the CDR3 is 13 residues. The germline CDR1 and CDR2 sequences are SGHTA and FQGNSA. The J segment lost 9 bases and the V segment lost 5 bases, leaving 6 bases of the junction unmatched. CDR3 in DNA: TGTGCCAGCAGCGCAACAGGGGGAACTGAGCAGTTCTTC. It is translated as CASSATGGTEQFF.

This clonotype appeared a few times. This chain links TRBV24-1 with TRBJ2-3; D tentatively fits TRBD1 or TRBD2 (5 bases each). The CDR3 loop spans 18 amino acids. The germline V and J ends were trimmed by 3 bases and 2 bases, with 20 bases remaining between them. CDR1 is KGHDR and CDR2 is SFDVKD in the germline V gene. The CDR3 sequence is CATSDPNRGFLNTDTQYF. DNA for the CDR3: TGTGCCACCAGTGATCCGAACCGGGGCTTCCTAAACACAGATACGCAGTATTTT.

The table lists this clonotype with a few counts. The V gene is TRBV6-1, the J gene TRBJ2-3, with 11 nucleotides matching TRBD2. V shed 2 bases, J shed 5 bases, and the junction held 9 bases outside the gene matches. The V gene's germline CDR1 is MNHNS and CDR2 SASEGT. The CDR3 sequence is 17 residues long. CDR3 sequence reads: CASSETSLAGGRDTQYF. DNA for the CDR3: TGTGCCAGCAGTGAAACATCCCTAGCGGGGGGCAGAGATACGCAGTATTTT.

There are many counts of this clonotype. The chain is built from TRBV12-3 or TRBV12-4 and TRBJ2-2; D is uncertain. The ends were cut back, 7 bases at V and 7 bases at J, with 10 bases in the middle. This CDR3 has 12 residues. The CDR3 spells CASTVYIGELFF. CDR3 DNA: TGTGCCAGCACCGTGTATATCGGGGAGCTGTTTTTT.

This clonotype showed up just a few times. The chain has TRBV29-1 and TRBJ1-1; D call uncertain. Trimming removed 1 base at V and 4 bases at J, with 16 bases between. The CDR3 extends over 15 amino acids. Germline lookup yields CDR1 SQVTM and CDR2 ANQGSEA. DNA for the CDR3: TGCAGCGTTGAAGTTCCGACACCTCGGACCACTGAAGCTTTCTTT. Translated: CSVEVPTPRTTEAFF.

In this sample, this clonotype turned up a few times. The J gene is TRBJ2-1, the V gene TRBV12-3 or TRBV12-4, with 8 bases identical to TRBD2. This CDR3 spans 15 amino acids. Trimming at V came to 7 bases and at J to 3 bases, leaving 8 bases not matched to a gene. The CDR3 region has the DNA TGTGCCAGCACCTACTTGGCGGGGGGCTACAATGAGCAGTTCTTC. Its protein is CASTYLAGGYNEQFF.

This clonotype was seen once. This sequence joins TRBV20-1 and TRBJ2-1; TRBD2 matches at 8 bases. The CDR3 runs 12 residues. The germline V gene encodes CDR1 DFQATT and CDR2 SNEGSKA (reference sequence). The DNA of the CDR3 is TGCAGCCCTCAGCAGCGGGGGTGGGAGCAGTTCTTC. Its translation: CSPQQRGWEQFF.

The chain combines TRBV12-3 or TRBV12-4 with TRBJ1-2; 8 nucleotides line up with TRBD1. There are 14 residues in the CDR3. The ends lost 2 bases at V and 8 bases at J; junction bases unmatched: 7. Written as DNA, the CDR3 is TGTGCCAGCAGTTTAATCAGGGGGCAAGACGGCTACACCTTC. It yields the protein CASSLIRGQDGYTF.

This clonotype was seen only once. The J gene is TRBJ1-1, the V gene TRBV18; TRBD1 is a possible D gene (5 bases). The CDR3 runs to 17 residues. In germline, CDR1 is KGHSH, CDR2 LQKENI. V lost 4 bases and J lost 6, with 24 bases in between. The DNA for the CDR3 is TGTGCCAGCTCACTCTCGATTCAGGGACTAACGAGGGCTGAAGCTTTCTTT. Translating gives CASSLSIQGLTRAEAFF.

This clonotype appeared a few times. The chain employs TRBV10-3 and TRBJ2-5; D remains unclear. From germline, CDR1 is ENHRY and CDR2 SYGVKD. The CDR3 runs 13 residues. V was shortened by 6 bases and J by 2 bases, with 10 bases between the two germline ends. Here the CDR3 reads CAIRFQQQETQYF. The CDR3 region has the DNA TGTGCCATCAGGTTTCAACAGCAAGAGACCCAGTACTTC.

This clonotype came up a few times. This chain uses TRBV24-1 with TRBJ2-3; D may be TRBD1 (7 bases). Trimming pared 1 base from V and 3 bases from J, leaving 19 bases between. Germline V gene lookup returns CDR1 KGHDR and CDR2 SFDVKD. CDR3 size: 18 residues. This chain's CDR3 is CATSDFGSGAGGTDTQYF. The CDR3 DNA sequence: TGTGCCACCAGTGATTTCGGATCGGGGGCAGGGGGAACAGATACGCAGTATTTT.

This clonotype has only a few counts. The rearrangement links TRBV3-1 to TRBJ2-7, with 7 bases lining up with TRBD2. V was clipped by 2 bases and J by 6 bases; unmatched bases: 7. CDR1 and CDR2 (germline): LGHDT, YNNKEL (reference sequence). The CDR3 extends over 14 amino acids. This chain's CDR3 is CASSQKASGGEQYF. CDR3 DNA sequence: TGTGCCAGCAGCCAAAAAGCCTCGGGGGGCGAGCAGTACTTC.

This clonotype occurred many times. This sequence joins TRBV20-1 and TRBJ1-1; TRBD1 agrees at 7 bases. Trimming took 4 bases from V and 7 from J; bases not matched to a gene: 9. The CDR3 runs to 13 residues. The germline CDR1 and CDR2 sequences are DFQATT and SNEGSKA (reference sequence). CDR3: CSATTGAVVEAFF. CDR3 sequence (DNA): TGCAGTGCTACCACAGGGGCGGTCGTTGAAGCTTTCTTT.

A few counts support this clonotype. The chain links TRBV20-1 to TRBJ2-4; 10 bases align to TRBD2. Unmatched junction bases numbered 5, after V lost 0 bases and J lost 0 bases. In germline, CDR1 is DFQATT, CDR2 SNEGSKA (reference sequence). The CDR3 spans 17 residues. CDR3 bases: TGCAGTGCTAGAGATAGGACTAGCGGTTTAGCCAAAAACATTCAGTACTTC. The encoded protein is CSARDRTSGLAKNIQYF.

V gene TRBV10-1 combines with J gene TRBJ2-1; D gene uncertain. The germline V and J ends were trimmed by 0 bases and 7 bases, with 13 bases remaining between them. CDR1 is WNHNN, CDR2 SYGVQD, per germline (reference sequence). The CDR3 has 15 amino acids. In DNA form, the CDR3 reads TGCGCCAGCAGTGAGTCCGGAGCCTCGGAAAATGAGCAGTTCTTC. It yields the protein CASSESGASENEQFF.

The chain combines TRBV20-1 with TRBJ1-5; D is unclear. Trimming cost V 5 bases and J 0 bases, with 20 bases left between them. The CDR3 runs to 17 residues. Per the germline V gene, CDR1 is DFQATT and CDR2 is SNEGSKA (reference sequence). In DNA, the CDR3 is TGCAGTGCTCGCTCGAGGCAGGCAGGCTATAGCAATCAGCCCCAGCATTTT. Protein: CSARSRQAGYSNQPQHF.